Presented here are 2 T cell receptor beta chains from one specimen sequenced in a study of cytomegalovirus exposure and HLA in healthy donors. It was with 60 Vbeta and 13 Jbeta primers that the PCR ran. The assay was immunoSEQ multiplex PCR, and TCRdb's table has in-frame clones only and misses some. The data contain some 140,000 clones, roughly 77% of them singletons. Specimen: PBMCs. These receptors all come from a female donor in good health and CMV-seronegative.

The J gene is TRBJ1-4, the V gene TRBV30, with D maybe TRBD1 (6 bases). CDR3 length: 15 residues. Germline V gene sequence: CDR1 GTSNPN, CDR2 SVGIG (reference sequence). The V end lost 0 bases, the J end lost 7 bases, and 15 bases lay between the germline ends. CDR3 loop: CAWSVLGAVGEKLFF. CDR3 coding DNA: TGTGCCTGGAGTGTTCTGGGGGCAGTTGGTGAAAAACTGTTTTTT.

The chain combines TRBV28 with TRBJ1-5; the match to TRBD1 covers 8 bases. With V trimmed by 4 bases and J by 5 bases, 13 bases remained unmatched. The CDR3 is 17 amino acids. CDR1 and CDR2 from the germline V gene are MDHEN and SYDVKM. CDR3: CASSSIRDRPQDQPQHF. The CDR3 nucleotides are TGTGCCAGCAGTTCGATTCGGGACAGGCCACAAGATCAGCCCCAGCATTTT.